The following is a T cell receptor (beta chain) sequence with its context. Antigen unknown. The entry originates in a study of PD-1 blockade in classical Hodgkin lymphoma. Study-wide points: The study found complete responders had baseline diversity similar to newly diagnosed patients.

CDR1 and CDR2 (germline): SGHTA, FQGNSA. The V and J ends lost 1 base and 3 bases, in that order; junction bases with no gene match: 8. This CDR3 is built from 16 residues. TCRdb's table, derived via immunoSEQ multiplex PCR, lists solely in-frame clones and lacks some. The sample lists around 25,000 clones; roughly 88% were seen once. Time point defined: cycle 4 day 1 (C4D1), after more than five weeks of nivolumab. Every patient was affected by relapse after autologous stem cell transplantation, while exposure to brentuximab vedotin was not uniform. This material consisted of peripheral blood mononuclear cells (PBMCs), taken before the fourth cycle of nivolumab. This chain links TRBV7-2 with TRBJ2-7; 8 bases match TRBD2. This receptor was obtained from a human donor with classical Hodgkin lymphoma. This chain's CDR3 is CASSLVAGGAYYEQYF. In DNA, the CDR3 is TGTGCCAGCAGCTTAGTTGCCGGGGGGGCCTACTACGAGCAGTACTTC. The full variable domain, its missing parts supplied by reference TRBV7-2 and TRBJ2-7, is GAGVSQSPSNKVTEKGKDVELRCDPISGHTALYWYRQSLGQGLEFLIYFQGNSAPDKSGLPSDRFSAERTGGSVSTLTIQRTQQEDSAVYLCASSLVAGGAYYEQYFGPGTRLTVT.